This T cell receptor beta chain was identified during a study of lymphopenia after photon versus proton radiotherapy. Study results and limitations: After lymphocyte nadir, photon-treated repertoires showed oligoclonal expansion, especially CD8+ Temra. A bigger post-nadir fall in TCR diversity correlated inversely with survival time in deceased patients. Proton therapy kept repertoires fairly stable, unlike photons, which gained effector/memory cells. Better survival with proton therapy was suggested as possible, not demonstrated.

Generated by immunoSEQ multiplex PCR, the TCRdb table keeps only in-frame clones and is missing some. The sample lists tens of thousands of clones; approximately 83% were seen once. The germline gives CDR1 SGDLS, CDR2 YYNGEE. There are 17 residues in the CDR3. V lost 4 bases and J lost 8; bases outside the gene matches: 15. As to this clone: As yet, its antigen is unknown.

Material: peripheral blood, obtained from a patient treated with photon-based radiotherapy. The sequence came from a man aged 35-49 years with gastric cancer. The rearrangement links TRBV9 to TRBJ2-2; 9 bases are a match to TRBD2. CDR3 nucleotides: TGTGCCAGCAGCCCCCGGGCTAGCGGGGCCCTAGGGGGGGAGCTGTTTTTT. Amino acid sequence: CASSPRASGALGGELFF.